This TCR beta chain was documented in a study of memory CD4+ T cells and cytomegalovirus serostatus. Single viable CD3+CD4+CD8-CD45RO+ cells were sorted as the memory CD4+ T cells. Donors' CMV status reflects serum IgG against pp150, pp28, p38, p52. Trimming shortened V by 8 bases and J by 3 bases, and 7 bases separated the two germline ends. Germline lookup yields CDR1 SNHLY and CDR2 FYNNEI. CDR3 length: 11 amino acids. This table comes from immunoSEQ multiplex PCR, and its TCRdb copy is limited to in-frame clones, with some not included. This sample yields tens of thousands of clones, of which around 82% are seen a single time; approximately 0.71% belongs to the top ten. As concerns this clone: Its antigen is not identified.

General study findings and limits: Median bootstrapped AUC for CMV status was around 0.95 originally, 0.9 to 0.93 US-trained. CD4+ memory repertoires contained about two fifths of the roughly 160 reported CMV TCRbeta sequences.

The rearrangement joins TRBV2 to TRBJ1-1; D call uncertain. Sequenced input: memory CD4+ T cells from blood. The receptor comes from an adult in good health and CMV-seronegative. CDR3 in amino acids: CASGLDTEAFF. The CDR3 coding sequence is TGTGCCAGCGGTTTAGACACTGAAGCTTTCTTT.